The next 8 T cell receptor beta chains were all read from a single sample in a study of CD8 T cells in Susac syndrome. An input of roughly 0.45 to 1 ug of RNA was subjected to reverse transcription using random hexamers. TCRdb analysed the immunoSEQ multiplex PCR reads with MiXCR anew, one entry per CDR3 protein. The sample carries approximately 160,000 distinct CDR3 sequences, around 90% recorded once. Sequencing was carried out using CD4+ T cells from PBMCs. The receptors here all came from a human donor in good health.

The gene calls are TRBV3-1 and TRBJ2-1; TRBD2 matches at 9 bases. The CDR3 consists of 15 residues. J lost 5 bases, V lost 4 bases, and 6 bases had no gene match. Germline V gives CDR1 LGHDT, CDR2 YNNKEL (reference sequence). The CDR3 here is CASSPGLAPNNEQFF. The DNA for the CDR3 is TGTGCCAGCAGCCCGGGACTAGCCCCCAACAATGAGCAGTTCTTC.

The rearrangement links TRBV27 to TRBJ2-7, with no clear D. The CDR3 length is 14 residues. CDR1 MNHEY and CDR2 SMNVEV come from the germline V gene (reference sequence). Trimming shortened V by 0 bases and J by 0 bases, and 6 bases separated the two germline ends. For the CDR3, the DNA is TGTGCCAGCAGTTTATCACATCGCTCCTACGAGCAGTACTTC. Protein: CASSLSHRSYEQYF.

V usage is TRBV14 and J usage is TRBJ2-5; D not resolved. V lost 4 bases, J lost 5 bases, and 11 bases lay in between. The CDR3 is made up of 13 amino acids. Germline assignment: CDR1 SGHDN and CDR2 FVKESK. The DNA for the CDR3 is TGTGCCAGCAGCCTCACCACGAGCGAGACCCAGTACTTC. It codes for CASSLTTSETQYF.

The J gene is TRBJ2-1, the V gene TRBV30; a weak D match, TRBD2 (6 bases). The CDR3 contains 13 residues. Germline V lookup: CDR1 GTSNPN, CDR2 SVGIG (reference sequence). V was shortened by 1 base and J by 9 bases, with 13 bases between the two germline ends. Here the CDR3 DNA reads TGTGCCTGGAGTGGCCAGCAGGAGGGTGAGCAGTTCTTC. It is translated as CAWSGQQEGEQFF.

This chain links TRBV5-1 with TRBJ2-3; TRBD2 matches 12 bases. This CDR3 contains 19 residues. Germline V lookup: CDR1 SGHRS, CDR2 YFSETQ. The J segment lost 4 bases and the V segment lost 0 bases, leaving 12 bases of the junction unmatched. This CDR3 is CASSLESLASGGAPDTQYF. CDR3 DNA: TGCGCCAGCAGCTTGGAAAGTTTGGCTAGCGGGGGGGCCCCAGATACGCAGTATTTT.

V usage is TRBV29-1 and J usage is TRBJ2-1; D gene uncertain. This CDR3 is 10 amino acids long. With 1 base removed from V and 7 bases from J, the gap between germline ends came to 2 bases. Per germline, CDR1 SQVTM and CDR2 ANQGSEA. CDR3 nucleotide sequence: TGCAGCGTTGAAGTAAATGAGCAGTTCTTC. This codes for CSVEVNEQFF.

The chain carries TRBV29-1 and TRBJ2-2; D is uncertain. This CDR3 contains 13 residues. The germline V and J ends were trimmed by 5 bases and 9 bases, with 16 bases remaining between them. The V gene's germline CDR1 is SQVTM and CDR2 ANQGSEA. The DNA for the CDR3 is TGCAGCGTTCGTCGCCCTAGTTTTAGGGAGCTGTTTTTT. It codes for CSVRRPSFRELFF.

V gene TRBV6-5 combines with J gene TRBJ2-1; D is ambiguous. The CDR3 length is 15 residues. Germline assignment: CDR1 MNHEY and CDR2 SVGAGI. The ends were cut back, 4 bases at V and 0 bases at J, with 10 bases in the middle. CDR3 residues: CASSSDPSSYNEQFF. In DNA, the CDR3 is TGTGCCAGCAGTTCTGACCCGTCCTCCTACAATGAGCAGTTCTTC.